This TCR beta chain appears in the sequencing data of a study of blood T cell repertoires in COVID-19. Trimming removed 2 bases from V and 0 bases from J, with 11 bases in between. The length of the CDR3 is 16 residues. The germline V gene has CDR1 SGHTA and CDR2 FQGTGA. Sequencing used immunoSEQ multiplex PCR; TCRdb keeps in-frame clones, though not all of them. Here the sample spans about 210,000 clones, more than 75% being singletons. The material sequenced was PBMCs or T cells enriched from blood (not recorded which). This chain links TRBV7-3 with TRBJ1-3; D unresolved. The receptor's source is a man aged 40-49 years with acute COVID-19. The CDR3 is CASSLDPGNSGNTIYF. The CDR3 DNA reads TGTGCCAGCAGCTTAGATCCGGGAAACTCTGGAAACACCATATATTTT.